The 8 T cell receptor beta chains below were found in one sample sequenced in a study of OX40 agonist ivuxolimab in advanced cancers. The assay was immunoSEQ multiplex PCR, and TCRdb's table has in-frame clones only and misses some. The sample consists of tens of thousands of clones, about 89% of them appearing once. The sequencing here drew on CD4+ or CD8+ T cells sorted from blood, taken in a trial of the OX40 agonist ivuxolimab. These receptors were obtained from an adult with an advanced solid tumor such as melanoma, head and neck, liver or kidney cancer.

J is TRBJ2-1 and V is TRBV5-1; 8 bases are a match to TRBD2. The ends lost 5 bases at V and 7 bases at J; junction bases unmatched: 8. Germline V CDR1 and CDR2: SGHRS, YFSETQ. This CDR3 has 14 amino acids. This CDR3 is CASRETSGPNEQFF. CDR3 nucleotide sequence: TGCGCCAGCAGAGAAACTAGCGGACCTAATGAGCAGTTCTTC.

The chain combines TRBV15 with TRBJ2-5, with D uncertain. Trimming took 0 bases from V and 2 from J, leaving 10 bases between them. This CDR3 is built from 15 residues. Per the germline V gene, CDR1 is LNHNV and CDR2 is YYDKDF (reference sequence). CDR3 region: CATSRDRNRQETQYF. In nucleotides, the CDR3 is TGTGCCACCAGCAGAGATCGCAACAGACAAGAGACCCAGTACTTC.

The chain employs TRBV10-3 and TRBJ1-5, with 10 positions matching TRBD1. Germline CDR1 ENHRY, CDR2 SYGVKD. J lost 3 bases, V lost 0 bases, and 8 bases had no gene match. This CDR3 is 18 amino acids long. The chain's CDR3 is CAISESGQGVGNNQPQHF. CDR3 nucleotides: TGTGCCATCAGTGAGTCCGGACAGGGGGTCGGTAACAATCAGCCCCAGCATTTT.

This chain joins TRBV10-1 and TRBJ2-3; TRBD2 agrees at 10 bases. The CDR3 runs 14 residues. Losses at the gene ends were 8 bases for V and 1 base for J; bases not matched to a gene: 3. Looked up from germline, CDR1 is WNHNN and CDR2 is SYGVQD (reference sequence). CDR3 sequence (DNA): TGCGCCAGCCGCGGGACTAGCGGCACAGATACGCAGTATTTT. As protein: CASRGTSGTDTQYF.

V and J are TRBV29-1 and TRBJ2-7; unclear D gene. This CDR3 is 11 amino acids long. Per germline, CDR1 SQVTM and CDR2 ANQGSEA. Trimming shortened V by 7 bases and J by 3 bases, and 10 bases separated the two germline ends. CDR3 protein: CSARHDYEQYF. CDR3 sequence (DNA): TGCAGCGCCCGCCATGACTACGAGCAGTACTTC.

The CDR3 coding sequence is TGTGCCAGCCAGGTGTCCGGACAGGGCCTAGATACGCAGTATTTT. It yields the protein CASQVSGQGLDTQYF. This sequence joins TRBV2 and TRBJ2-3, with 8 bases identical to TRBD1. From germline, CDR1 is SNHLY and CDR2 FYNNEI. Losses at the gene ends were 8 bases for V and 5 bases for J; bases not matched to a gene: 12. The CDR3 sequence is 15 residues long.

This chain joins TRBV30 and TRBJ1-5; D unclear. Germline-derived CDR1 and CDR2 are GTSNPN and SVGIG (reference sequence). The ends were cut back, 5 bases at V and 2 bases at J, with 10 bases in the middle. CDR3 length: 13 residues. Here the CDR3 DNA reads TGTGCCTGGGAAGGCGGGCGCAATCAGCCCCAGCATTTT. As protein: CAWEGGRNQPQHF.

This chain links TRBV7-9 with TRBJ2-1, with 9 bases identical to TRBD1. Per germline, CDR1 SEHNR and CDR2 FQNEAQ (reference sequence). After removal of 4 bases from V and 8 bases from J, the junction contained 9 bases not matched to a gene. This CDR3 is built from 15 residues. CDR3 coding DNA: TGTGCCAGCAGCTCAACCGGGGGACAGGGTTATGAGCAGTTCTTC. This codes for CASSSTGGQGYEQFF.